These T cell receptor beta chains were read from a single sample in a study of long-term antiretroviral therapy in people with HIV. TCRdb keeps only in-frame clones here, not all; method: immunoSEQ multiplex PCR. This sample has 30,000 to 40,000 clones; 90% to 95% occur once, and the top ten carry 3.7%. The sequenced sample was unsorted PBMCs, obtained 5 to 5.5 years after starting antiretroviral therapy. The receptor source for this set is a woman between 50 and 59 years old with HIV. The CDR3 runs from the conserved cysteine through the conserved F or W.

>TRBV15|TRBJ2-4
CATSSWGSGNIQYF
>TRBV5-3|TRBJ1-2
CARSFPDRGMDGYTF
>TRBV11-2|TRBJ2-4
CASSSTGGQNIQYF
>TRBV7-8|TRBJ2-3
CASSLAGGETSTDTQYF
>TRBV4-3|TRBJ2-7
CASSQGRTGVYEQYF
>TRBV19|TRBJ1-5
CASSMRTDSNQPQHF
>TRBV4-1|TRBJ1-4
CASSQWDRGREKLFF
>TRBV4-3|TRBJ1-2
CASRPGTGPYGYTF
>TRBV5-1|TRBJ2-7
CASSPGTGSYEQYF
>TRBV11-1|TRBJ1-2
CASSSGPGSTNYGYTF
>TRBV6-1|TRBJ2-7
CASSLFGGSSYEQYF
>TRBV10-3|TRBJ1-3
CAIQQRPSTEGDTIYF
>TRBV9|TRBJ1-6
CASSVGGASSYNSPLHF
>TRBV19|TRBJ2-2
CASSWAGNTGELFF
>TRBV29-1|TRBJ2-3
CSVARGMDTDTQYF
>TRBV2|TRBJ2-3
CASSALAASTDTQYF
>TRBV5-1|TRBJ2-1
CASILGTSGGYEQFF
>TRBV29-1|TRBJ2-1
CSVDTLAETYNEQFF
>TRBV19|TRBJ1-3
CASSIPAGTGNTIYF
>TRBV6-5|TRBJ1-1
CASSLGQSGEAFF
>TRBV4-3|TRBJ2-7
CASSQDRTGGYEQYF
>TRBV11-1|TRBJ2-7
CASTPGTAGSYEQYF
>TRBV5-1|TRBJ1-5
CASSSTPGQSSNQPQHF
>TRBV6-5|TRBJ2-7
CASSYVDGSYEQYF
>TRBV27|TRBJ2-3
CAIQDRGSDTQYF
>TRBV5-6|TRBJ1-2
CASSLRTGLTGYTF
>TRBV11-3|TRBJ2-5
CASSADREQTQYF
>TRBV19|TRBJ2-2
CASSTNTGELFF
>TRBV5-5|TRBJ1-4
CASSLDGQGNEKLFF
>TRBV5-1|TRBJ2-5
CASRDAGGKETQYF
>TRBV10-3|TRBJ1-3
CAISDPTGSGNTIYF
>TRBV5-6|TRBJ2-5
CASSWGTAPQTQYF
>TRBV7-9|TRBJ1-6
CASSREYDSPLHF
>TRBV9|TRBJ2-3
CASSVLSGGPADTQYF
>TRBV5-6|TRBJ1-3
CASSLDRSSGNTIYF
>TRBV29-1|TRBJ1-1
CSVTPQRVNTEAFF
>TRBV7-2|TRBJ2-7
CASSLGTATYEQYF
>TRBV5-1|TRBJ1-1
CASSLAPGKSTEAFF
>TRBV19|TRBJ2-3
CASSRTGRTDTQYF
>TRBV9|TRBJ1-2
CASSAGTGPYGYTF
>TRBV27|TRBJ1-2
CASSYGGQTYGYTF
>TRBV6-6|TRBJ1-1
CASSYDDNTEAFF
>TRBV7-2|TRBJ2-1
CASSLGGGGDNEQFF
>TRBV7-9|TRBJ2-7
CASSLGWAAFPSYEQYF
>TRBV6-5|TRBJ1-2
CASSYSVGGRGGYTF
>TRBV7-2|TRBJ1-1
CASSLGGTPIAAFF
>TRBV19|TRBJ2-7
CASTNRTGNLREQYF
>TRBV6-1|TRBJ2-7
CASSEFRGLLPYEQYF
>TRBV19|TRBJ2-3
CASSITAGSTDTQYF
>TRBV19|TRBJ1-5
CASSSGTSNQPQHF
>TRBV18|TRBJ1-3
CASSPGGQPGNTIYF
>TRBV6-5|TRBJ2-7
CASSYSPGGDLYEQYF
>TRBV5-6|TRBJ1-1
CASSGGTGMGTEAFF
>TRBV18|TRBJ1-1
CASSPIAGTANTEAFF
>TRBV7-3|TRBJ2-3
CASSLSPNTDTQYF